A selection of T cell receptor beta chains follows, all from one sample in a study of blood T cell repertoires in COVID-19. Here immunoSEQ multiplex PCR was the method, and the copy in TCRdb shows in-frame clones only, minus some. The sample has about 330,000 clones, about 82% seen once. Sequencing was carried out using peripheral blood. All receptors come from a woman in her forties or fifties with acute or convalescent COVID-19. The CDR3 runs from the conserved cysteine through the conserved F or W. Fields, in order: D gene, J gene, clone size, V gene, CDR3 protein, CDR3 DNA. The D gene is left open where the match is weak. Rows give clone size only sometimes, using once, few, many, or a class for an expanded clone.

D: -; J: TRBJ1-3; size: -; V: TRBV19; CDR3: CASSIFSRFSGNTIYF; DNA: TGTGCCAGTAGTATATTTTCGCGATTCTCTGGAAACACCATATATTTT
D: TRBD2; J: TRBJ2-7; size: -; V: TRBV28; CDR3: CASSPGLAGYEQYF; DNA: TGTGCCAGCAGTCCTGGACTAGCGGGCTACGAGCAGTACTTC
D: -; J: TRBJ2-1; size: -; V: TRBV30; CDR3: CAWSVIGGNEQFF; DNA: TGTGCCTGGAGTGTCATAGGCGGGAATGAGCAGTTCTTC
D: -; J: TRBJ2-1; size: -; V: TRBV20-1; CDR3: CSAQGNEQFF; DNA: TGCAGTGCTCAGGGAAATGAGCAGTTCTTC
D: -; J: TRBJ2-1; size: -; V: TRBV5-8; CDR3: CASSNRDNEQFF; DNA: TGTGCCAGCAGCAATCGCGACAATGAGCAGTTCTTC
D: -; J: TRBJ2-1; size: -; V: TRBV10-2; CDR3: CASSEITGYNEQFF; DNA: TGCGCCAGCAGTGAAATCACGGGTTACAATGAGCAGTTCTTC
D: TRBD1; J: TRBJ2-7; size: -; V: TRBV19; CDR3: CASSIQQGQALYEQYF; DNA: TGTGCCAGTAGTATACAGCAGGGACAGGCCCTTTACGAGCAGTACTTC
D: TRBD2; J: TRBJ2-7; size: -; V: TRBV6-5; CDR3: CASRAGGNEQYF; DNA: TGTGCCAGCCGAGCGGGAGGGAACGAGCAGTACTTC
D: TRBD1; J: TRBJ1-5; size: -; V: TRBV7-2; CDR3: CASSLDRGLRAQHF; DNA: TGTGCCAGCAGCTTGGACAGGGGGTTGAGAGCCCAGCATTTT
D: TRBD2; J: TRBJ2-4; size: -; V: TRBV28; CDR3: CASSPMTSGNRALAKNIQYF; DNA: TGTGCCAGCAGTCCAATGACTAGCGGGAACCGGGCATTAGCCAAAAACATTCAGTACTTC
D: TRBD1; J: TRBJ1-2; size: -; V: TRBV4-3; CDR3: CASSPFLGQGITYGYTF; DNA: TGCGCCAGCAGCCCCTTCCTCGGACAGGGTATTACCTATGGCTACACCTTC
D: TRBD2; J: TRBJ2-5; size: once; V: TRBV2; CDR3: CASSPGLARLIQETQYF; DNA: TGTGCCAGCAGCCCGGGACTAGCCCGGCTCATCCAAGAGACCCAGTACTTC
D: -; J: TRBJ1-5; size: once; V: TRBV30; CDR3: CAWNSPGFSNQPQHF; DNA: TGTGCCTGGAACTCACCGGGTTTTAGCAATCAGCCCCAGCATTTT
D: TRBD2; J: TRBJ2-1; size: -; V: TRBV6-2/TRBV6-3; CDR3: CASSLKREPYNEQFF; DNA: TGTGCCAGCAGTTTAAAGCGGGAGCCTTACAATGAGCAGTTCTTC
D: -; J: TRBJ1-4; size: -; V: TRBV30; CDR3: CAWSDNNEKLFF; DNA: TGTGCCTGGAGCGACAATAATGAAAAACTGTTTTTT
D: TRBD1; J: TRBJ1-6; size: -; V: TRBV27; CDR3: CASSSGTGGNSSLHF; DNA: TGTGCCAGCAGTTCCGGGACAGGGGGCAATTCATCCCTCCACTTT
D: -; J: TRBJ2-3; size: -; V: TRBV5-4; CDR3: CASSFDTGTGGSF; DNA: TGTGCCAGCAGCTTCGACACCGGGACTGGAGGCTCCTTT
D: -; J: TRBJ1-5; size: -; V: TRBV5-1; CDR3: CASSLLGAPDQPQHF; DNA: TGCGCCAGCAGCTTGTTGGGGGCGCCGGATCAGCCCCAGCATTTT
D: -; J: TRBJ1-5; size: -; V: TRBV7-3; CDR3: CASSQYRDQPQHF; DNA: TGTGCCAGCAGCCAATACCGAGATCAGCCCCAGCATTTT
D: TRBD1; J: TRBJ2-5; size: -; V: TRBV2; CDR3: CASSPGGAGETQYF; DNA: TGTGCCAGCAGCCCAGGGGGCGCGGGGGAGACCCAGTACTTC
D: TRBD1; J: TRBJ2-7; size: -; V: TRBV4-2; CDR3: CASSQTGTGGYEQYF; DNA: TGTGCCAGCAGCCAAACCGGGACAGGGGGCTACGAGCAGTACTTC
D: -; J: TRBJ1-5; size: -; V: TRBV7-8; CDR3: CASSLLGNRRYSNQPQHF; DNA: TGTGCCAGCAGCTTACTAGGTAATAGGAGGTATAGCAATCAGCCCCAGCATTTT
D: -; J: TRBJ2-1; size: -; V: TRBV5-1; CDR3: CASSPAASSYNEQFF; DNA: TGCGCCAGCAGCCCGGCCGCTAGTTCCTACAATGAGCAGTTCTTC
D: -; J: TRBJ2-1; size: -; V: TRBV5-1; CDR3: CASSLGFVADSYNEQFF; DNA: TGCGCCAGCAGCTTGGGTTTCGTAGCGGACTCCTACAATGAGCAGTTCTTC
D: TRBD2; J: TRBJ2-3; size: -; V: TRBV9; CDR3: CASSRGLAASTDTQYF; DNA: TGTGCCAGCAGCCGAGGACTAGCGGCAAGCACAGATACGCAGTATTTT
D: TRBD2; J: TRBJ2-1; size: -; V: TRBV20-1; CDR3: CSASIAGAQFF; DNA: TGCAGTGCCAGCATAGCGGGTGCCCAGTTCTTC
D: -; J: TRBJ2-2; size: -; V: TRBV18; CDR3: CASSPSHPNTGELFF; DNA: TGTGCCAGCTCACCGAGTCACCCGAACACCGGGGAGCTGTTTTTT
D: -; J: TRBJ2-7; size: -; V: TRBV7-2; CDR3: CASRADRTYEQYF; DNA: TGTGCCAGCAGAGCTGACAGGACCTACGAGCAGTACTTC
D: -; J: TRBJ2-7; size: once; V: TRBV9; CDR3: CASSDGHLPDYEQYF; DNA: TGTGCCAGCAGCGACGGACACCTACCAGACTACGAGCAGTACTTC
D: -; J: TRBJ2-7; size: few; V: TRBV7-2; CDR3: CASSLVTGFSYEQYF; DNA: TGTGCCAGCAGCTTAGTTACAGGGTTTTCCTACGAGCAGTACTTC
D: -; J: TRBJ2-7; size: once; V: TRBV9; CDR3: CASSVADSYEQYF; DNA: TGTGCCAGCAGCGTAGCCGACAGCTACGAGCAGTACTTC
D: -; J: TRBJ2-1; size: -; V: TRBV3-1/TRBV3-2; CDR3: CASSQETLRSYNEQFF; DNA: TGTGCCAGCAGCCAAGAGACACTCAGGTCCTACAATGAGCAGTTCTTC
D: TRBD1; J: TRBJ2-7; size: -; V: TRBV28; CDR3: CASRTGTAYEQYF; DNA: TGTGCCAGCAGGACCGGGACAGCCTACGAGCAGTACTTC
D: TRBD1; J: TRBJ2-5; size: -; V: TRBV6-6; CDR3: CASSSNRGQGETQYF; DNA: TGTGCCAGCAGTTCGAACAGGGGCCAGGGGGAGACCCAGTACTTC
D: -; J: TRBJ2-3; size: -; V: TRBV19; CDR3: CASTPGARFTDTQYF; DNA: TGTGCCAGTACCCCAGGGGCTCGCTTCACAGATACGCAGTATTTT
D: TRBD1; J: TRBJ2-3; size: -; V: TRBV30; CDR3: CAWKFRTGGTDTQYF; DNA: TGTGCCTGGAAATTCCGGACAGGGGGCACAGATACGCAGTATTTT
D: TRBD2; J: TRBJ2-1; size: -; V: TRBV5-1; CDR3: CASSFGPLLAGASNEQFF; DNA: TGCGCCAGCAGCTTTGGCCCGCTACTAGCGGGAGCATCGAATGAGCAGTTCTTC
D: -; J: TRBJ1-1; size: -; V: TRBV21-1; CDR3: CASSKVNGGNTEAFF; DNA: TGTGCCAGCAGCAAAGTCAACGGAGGGAACACTGAAGCTTTCTTT
D: -; J: TRBJ2-2; size: -; V: TRBV5-4; CDR3: CASSRTGGANTGELFF; DNA: TGTGCCAGCAGTCGTACAGGGGGGGCGAACACCGGGGAGCTGTTTTTT
D: -; J: TRBJ2-2; size: -; V: TRBV28; CDR3: CASTTPSVANTGELFF; DNA: TGTGCCAGCACCACCCCGAGCGTAGCGAACACCGGGGAGCTGTTTTTT
D: -; J: TRBJ1-2; size: -; V: TRBV2; CDR3: CASSLSRTVNYGYTF; DNA: TGTGCCAGCAGTCTGTCGCGGACAGTAAACTATGGCTACACCTTC
D: TRBD1; J: TRBJ1-1; size: -; V: TRBV4-1; CDR3: CASSLVKTGGSNTEAFF; DNA: TGCGCCAGCAGCTTAGTAAAGACAGGGGGATCGAACACTGAAGCTTTCTTT
D: -; J: TRBJ2-7; size: -; V: TRBV14; CDR3: CASSQDPRGPYTDYEQYF; DNA: TGTGCCAGCAGCCAAGATCCGCGCGGGCCATACACCGACTACGAGCAGTACTTC
D: TRBD2; J: TRBJ2-7; size: -; V: TRBV6-2/TRBV6-3; CDR3: CASSGGLAGAYEQYF; DNA: TGTGCCAGCAGTGGGGGACTAGCGGGAGCCTACGAGCAGTACTTC
D: TRBD2; J: TRBJ2-1; size: -; V: TRBV29-1; CDR3: CSARGGLAGDEQFF; DNA: TGCAGCGCCAGGGGGGGACTAGCGGGAGATGAGCAGTTCTTC
D: TRBD2; J: TRBJ2-5; size: -; V: TRBV5-4; CDR3: CASSPGTRGRETQYF; DNA: TGTGCCAGCAGCCCCGGGACTAGAGGGCGGGAGACCCAGTACTTC
D: -; J: TRBJ2-7; size: few; V: TRBV4-1; CDR3: CASSQDRERYEQYF; DNA: TGCGCCAGCAGCCAAGATCGGGAGAGGTACGAGCAGTACTTC
D: TRBD1; J: TRBJ2-2; size: -; V: TRBV19; CDR3: CASSMTPPQGATRGELFF; DNA: TGTGCCAGTAGTATGACCCCCCCACAGGGGGCGACGCGGGGGGAGCTGTTTTTT
D: -; J: TRBJ2-7; size: -; V: TRBV11-1; CDR3: CASSFTTVYEQYF; DNA: TGTGCCAGCAGCTTTACCACAGTCTACGAGCAGTACTTC
D: TRBD1; J: TRBJ2-7; size: once; V: TRBV10-1; CDR3: CASSEPERARQGCSYEQYF; DNA: TGCGCCAGCAGTGAGCCTGAAAGGGCTCGACAGGGTTGTTCCTACGAGCAGTACTTC
D: -; J: TRBJ2-7; size: -; V: TRBV30; CDR3: CAWSAPLSGKYYEQYF; DNA: TGTGCCTGGAGCGCCCCCCTTTCGGGGAAATATTACGAGCAGTACTTC
D: TRBD2; J: TRBJ2-7; size: -; V: TRBV9; CDR3: CASSVEIAGGGEQYF; DNA: TGTGCCAGCAGCGTAGAAATAGCGGGAGGGGGCGAGCAGTACTTC
D: -; J: TRBJ1-1; size: -; V: TRBV2; CDR3: CASTVGTPDTEAFF; DNA: TGTGCCAGCACCGTAGGGACACCGGACACTGAAGCTTTCTTT